This T cell receptor beta chain was sequenced during a study of vaccination and CD4 T cells after COVID-19 (dated by TCRdb to the early 2020s). About the study as a whole: Convalescent patients had a positive SARS-CoV-2 result on nasal swab PCR, and of these patients, several had mild disease and one had severe disease. Each participant got two doses of either the Pfizer-BioNTech BNT162b2 vaccine (n=8) or the Moderna mRNA-1273 vaccine (n=2). Post-COVID blood samples were collected from convalescent patients a median of about 92 days after diagnosis, with a range of roughly 30 to 161 days. The cultures were stimulated with overlapping spike peptide pools from SARS-CoV-2 and from the common cold coronaviruses HCoV-NL63, HCoV-OC43 and HCoV-229E. The time from the second vaccine dose to post-vaccine blood sampling had a median of roughly 72 days and ranged from 14 to 241 days. In ten to eleven COVID-19 convalescent patients and several infection-naive healthy vaccine recipients, the spike-specific CD4+ TCR repertoire before mRNA vaccination was compared with the repertoire after mRNA vaccination. Control cultures used a CEFX viral epitope pool as positive control, an HIV-1 Nef peptide pool as negative control, or no peptide. Three convalescent patients gave samples both early after vaccination (day 14) and late after vaccination (days 161 to 241). In the convalescent cohort there were six males and four females, among whom were two Hispanic individuals, seven Caucasians, two Asians and one multiracial person. The full study reports these points: Of the vaccine-specific clones found in convalescent patients, nearly all (304 of 307) were mono-reactive for SARS-CoV-2 spike instead of being cross-reactive with common cold coronaviruses. Although the median number of SARS-CoV-2-reactive clonotypes went up from around 20 after infection to around 39 after vaccination, the increase was not significant. Among convalescent patients, a median 86.3% of the SARS-CoV-2-reactive clones seen after vaccination appeared only after vaccination, which suggests priming specific to the vaccine. The number of convalescent patients in the study was relatively small, and the study did not examine early timepoints following natural infection.

Receptor libraries were prepared by PCR. At the Johns Hopkins FTIC core, DNA from the cultured CD4+ T cells underwent TCR sequencing with the Oncomine TCR Beta short-read assay. The QIAamp micro DNA kit was used to extract genomic DNA from the cultured CD4+ T cells. Oncomine TCR Beta libraries from cultured CD4+ T cells were pooled with unique dual indexes and sequenced on an Illumina iSeq 100. The source study handled its data this way. Non-productive sequences were removed, and CDR3s not starting with C, not ending with F or W, or shorter than 7 amino acids were discarded. Antigen-specific clonotypes were identified with the MANAFEST web application by comparing peptide-stimulated wells with reference and other culture wells. Positive clones required FDR below 0.05, an odds ratio above 5, and productive frequency above 0.1% in at least two of three replicate wells. Cross-reactive clonotypes were defined as significantly expanded in both SARS-CoV-2 spike wells and at least one common cold coronavirus spike condition. CDR3 homology was assessed with Levenshtein distances (stringdist) and unrooted phylogenetic trees (ape) in R version 3.6.1. TCRdb's own reprocessing of the public reads used fastp at Q25 and MiXCR and kept productive beta chains. Rows with one shared CDR3 protein collapse into an entry with the most common genes and DNA. The V and J calls were not made by the authors but by TCRdb's processing. The sample table records 20,000 to 25,000 distinct CDR3 sequences; around two fifths of these occur just once. Of the sample, roughly 27% is held by the ten largest clones.

As encoded in the germline V gene (reference sequence), CDR1 is SEHNR while CDR2 is FQNEAQ. The V end loses 4 bases and the J end loses 5 bases, and a stretch of 11 bases separates them. The CDR3 sequence holds 13 residues, the cysteine and phenylalanine included. Here the CDR3 DNA is all that survives: 39 bases in frame from base 1. The sample's time point label, in plain terms: late sampling 161 to 241 days after vaccination in three convalescent patients. This specimen's treatment or condition label, per the study, means: roughly 11-day PBMC culture with coronavirus spike peptide pools or control peptides (ViraFEST assay). To expand antigen-specific T cells with peptide pools and then pick out the expanded clonotypes through TCR sequencing, the study relied on the ViraFEST assay. The positive SARS-CoV-2 PCR tests of the convalescent patients were dated from March to December 2020, before the Alpha, Beta and Delta variants emerged in the United States. Each well held more than 1.5 million PBMCs cultured in IMDM containing around 5% human AB serum and approximately 9.8 IU/ml IL-2, with 8.5 to 10 ug/ml peptide pools added. Half of the culture medium was replaced with fresh IL-2-containing medium on days 3 and 7. After approximately eleven days of culture, CD4+ T cells were isolated by negative selection using the EasySep CD4+ T cell isolation kit. PBMCs were separated from whole blood using Ficoll-Paque Plus gradient centrifugation and then either used fresh or cryopreserved at -140C. Triplicate wells were generally used for each culture condition.

This clonotype has a handful of counts. Its antigen has not been determined. Per-nucleotide qualities are absent, and no much larger clonotype sits a single base away. This TCR was sampled from a human donor who had recovered from COVID-19. The chain links TRBV7-9 with TRBJ1-1; the D gene is perhaps TRBD1, on 6 matching bases. The sample in question was CD4+ T cells from blood, cultured in vitro, obtained about 7 months after SARS-CoV-2 vaccination. The CDR3 here reads CASSSEGGTEAFF. The nucleotides read TGTGCCAGCAGCTCCGAAGGGGGGACTGAAGCTTTCTTT.